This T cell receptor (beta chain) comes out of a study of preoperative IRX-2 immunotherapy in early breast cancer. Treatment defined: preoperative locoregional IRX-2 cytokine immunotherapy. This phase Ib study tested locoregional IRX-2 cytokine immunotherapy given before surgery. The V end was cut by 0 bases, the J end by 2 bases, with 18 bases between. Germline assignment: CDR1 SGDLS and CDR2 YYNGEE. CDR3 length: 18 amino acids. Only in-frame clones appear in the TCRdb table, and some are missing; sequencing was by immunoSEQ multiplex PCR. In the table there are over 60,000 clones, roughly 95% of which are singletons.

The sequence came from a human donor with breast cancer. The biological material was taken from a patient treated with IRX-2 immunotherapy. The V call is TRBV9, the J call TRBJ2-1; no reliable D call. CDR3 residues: CASSVGEPLALAYNEQFF. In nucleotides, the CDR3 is TGTGCCAGCAGCGTAGGAGAGCCCCTTGCGTTGGCCTACAATGAGCAGTTCTTC. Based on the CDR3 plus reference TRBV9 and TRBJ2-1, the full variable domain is DSGVTQTPKHLITATGQRVTLRCSPRSGDLSVYWYQQSLDQGLQFLIQYYNGEERAKGNILERFSAQQFPDLHSELNLSSLELGDSALYFCASSVGEPLALAYNEQFFGPGTRLTVL.